The 19 T cell receptor beta chains below were found in one sample sequenced in a study of prognosis after radiotherapy for stage I lung cancer. Researchers used two-round multiplex PCR to amplify TCR beta CDR3 starting from genomic DNA. During first-round PCR, primers specific to each TRBV and TRBJ gene were used. TCRdb analysed the multiplex PCR reads with MiXCR anew, one entry per CDR3 protein. The repertoire consists of nearly 20,000 distinct CDR3 sequences, with about a quarter occurring once and the leading ten covering roughly 22%. Specimen: PBMCs, collected before or after stereotactic body radiation therapy (not recorded which). Receptors originate from a donor over 45 with non-small cell lung cancer.

This clonotype showed up many times. The germline gene is not matched at one end of the junction; a read error may be the cause. This chain links TRBV5-1 with TRBJ2-1; TRBD2 aligns across 12 bases. Germline CDR1 reads SGHRS; CDR2 reads YFSETQ. This CDR3 comprises 14 residues. The CDR3 protein is CASSLVTSGSQVLF. The CDR3 DNA follows: TGCGCCAGCAGCTTGGTGACTAGCGGGAGTCAAGTCCTCTTC.

Points on this clonotype: With a far larger clone one base away, a read error is the likely cause. The chain combines TRBV7-8 with TRBJ1-5, with no clear D. Germline CDR1 reads SGHVS; CDR2 reads FQNEAQ. Trimming removed 6 bases from V and 7 bases from J, with 13 bases in between. The CDR3 consists of 13 residues. The CDR3 is CASSIGPWQPQHF. The CDR3 nucleotides are TGTGCCAGCAGTATAGGACCGTGGCAGCCCCAGCATTTT.

The table lists this clonotype with many counts. This rearrangement joins TRBV20-1 to TRBJ1-2; D gene unclear. Germline CDR1 reads DFQATT; CDR2 reads SNEGSKA (reference sequence). There are 15 residues in the CDR3. The V and J ends lost 0 bases and 7 bases respectively, with 18 bases between them. The CDR3, as DNA: TGCAGTGCTAGAGATTTGGCGTCGGTGGTAGGTGGCTACACCTTC. This codes for CSARDLASVVGGYTF.

This clonotype was observed at least ten times. The chain has TRBV6-4 and TRBJ1-1, with D possibly TRBD1 on 5 matching bases. This CDR3 has 13 amino acids. Trimming took off 8 bases at V and 1 base at J, with 11 bases between the two ends. In germline, CDR1 is MRHNA, CDR2 SNTAGT. CDR3 amino acids: CASRGGENTEAFF. In DNA, the CDR3 is TGTGCCAGCCGGGGGGGAGAGAACACTGAAGCTTTCTTT.

The table lists this clonotype with many counts. CDR3 coding DNA: TGCAGCGTTCAAGCGGAAGACACCTACGAGCAGTACTTC. Translation: CSVQAEDTYEQYF. The chain combines TRBV29-1 with TRBJ2-7; D perhaps matches TRBD2 (5 bases). This CDR3 region has 13 residues. Per germline, CDR1 SQVTM and CDR2 ANQGSEA. The ends were cut back, 5 bases at V and 2 bases at J, with 13 bases in the middle.

As for this clonotype: A junction boundary mismatches the germline segment, possibly from a read error. The rearrangement joins TRBV4-1 to TRBJ1-2; 10 nucleotides match TRBD1. Germline V gives CDR1 MGHRA, CDR2 YSYEKL. The CDR3 contains 14 residues. The CDR3 nucleotides are TGCGCCAGCAGACCGGGACAGGGGAACTATGGCTGCACCTTC. As protein: CASRPGQGNYGCTF.

Ten or more counts support this clonotype. V usage is TRBV6-1 and J usage is TRBJ1-2, with 9 bases that match TRBD1. From germline, CDR1 is MNHNS and CDR2 SASEGT. V trimming: 0 bases; J trimming: 8 bases; junction bases outside the gene matches: 4. This CDR3 has 14 amino acids. The CDR3 DNA sequence: TGTGCCAGCAGTGAAGCGGGACAGGGTCGCGGCTACACCTTC. Its translation is CASSEAGQGRGYTF.

The chain has TRBV20-1 and TRBJ2-7; TRBD2 matches 12 bases. J gave up 6 bases and V 5 bases, and 14 bases lay outside the gene matches. Looked up from germline, CDR1 is DFQATT and CDR2 is SNEGSKA (reference sequence). The CDR3 extends over 16 amino acids. The CDR3 DNA sequence: TGCAGTGCTGGATGGACTAGCGGGAATGTCATGGGCGAGCAGTACTTC. This gives the protein CSAGWTSGNVMGEQYF.

As for this clonotype: A read error is likely, as this CDR3 ends without the conserved phenylalanine or tryptophan. The CDR3: CSASVAAETQYS. CDR3 in DNA: TGCAGTGCCTCTGTAGCGGCAGAGACCCAGTACTCC. This chain joins TRBV20-1 and TRBJ2-5; TRBD2 might be the D (6 bases). The V gene's germline CDR1 is DFQATT and CDR2 SNEGSKA (reference sequence). The CDR3 loop spans 12 amino acids. The V and J ends lost 6 bases and 4 bases respectively, with 12 bases between them.

In regard to this clonotype: With a much larger clone just one base away, this may be a read error. This rearrangement joins TRBV29-1 to TRBJ2-1; 10 nucleotides agree with TRBD2. Germline V gene sequence: CDR1 SQVTM, CDR2 ANQGSEA. This CDR3 is 14 amino acids long. CDR3 nucleotide sequence: TGCATCGTTGAAGTAGGCGCTAGCGGGAGTGAGCAGTTCTTC. Translated: CIVEVGASGSEQFF.

This clonotype was detected many times. The V and J genes are TRBV7-9 and TRBJ2-4; D may be TRBD2 (5 bases). CDR3 length: 15 amino acids. Germline lookup yields CDR1 SEHNR and CDR2 FQNEAQ (reference sequence). V dropped 0 bases and J dropped 0 bases, with 6 bases sitting between them. This CDR3 is CASSLAGLAKNIQYF. The CDR3 bases are TGTGCCAGCAGCTTAGCAGGACTAGCCAAAAACATTCAGTACTTC.

This clonotype is categorized as medium-sized. An end of the junction does not agree with germline; a read error may underlie this. The chain links TRBV13 to TRBJ1-1; tentative D call: TRBD1 (6 bases). From germline, CDR1 is PRHDT and CDR2 FYEKMQ (reference sequence). The CDR3 consists of 14 residues. Here the CDR3 DNA reads TGTGCTAGCAGGGGTTTAGGGGAGAACACTGAAGCTTTCTTT. It codes for CASRGLGENTEAFF.

This clonotype occurred once. The chain employs TRBV3-1 and TRBJ2-3; TRBD2 is a possible D gene (6 bases). The CDR3 length is 16 residues. CDR1 LGHDT and CDR2 YNNKEL come from the germline V gene (reference sequence). CDR3: CTNSPRSERGTDTQYF. CDR3 nucleotide sequence: TGTACCAACAGCCCCCGTTCCGAGCGGGGCACAGATACGCAGTATTTT.

This clonotype was seen many times. The rearrangement joins TRBV6-1 to TRBJ2-3; the D gene could be TRBD1 or TRBD2 (5 bases each). CDR1 and CDR2 (germline): MNHNS, SASEGT. The CDR3 extends over 14 amino acids. Deletions cut 6 bases from V and 4 bases from J, with 14 bases between. CDR3 region: CASRRDPRADTQYF. CDR3 coding DNA: TGTGCCAGCAGGAGGGACCCACGGGCAGATACGCAGTATTTT.

This clonotype was seen repeatedly, ten times or more. The genes are TRBV30 and TRBJ2-5; 11 bases line up with TRBD1. Unmatched junction bases numbered 8, after V lost 3 bases and J lost 5 bases. The CDR3 runs to 15 residues. The germline V gene encodes CDR1 GTSNPN and CDR2 SVGIG (reference sequence). CDR3 DNA sequence: TGTGCCTGGAGCGAAGGACAGGGGGCTCGGGAGACCCAGTACTTC. Amino acid sequence: CAWSEGQGARETQYF. The entire variable domain, with the rest obtained from reference TRBV30 and TRBJ2-5, is as follows: SQTIHQWPATLVQPVGSPLSLECTVEGTSNPNLYWYRQAAGRGLQLLFYSVGIGQISSEVPQNLSASRPQDRQFILSSKKLLLSDSGFYLCAWSEGQGARETQYFGPGTRLLVL.

At least ten counts were recorded for this clonotype. The chain joins TRBV30 to TRBJ1-2, with D hard to call. CDR1 is GTSNPN, CDR2 SVGIG, per germline (reference sequence). V shed 3 bases and J shed 2 bases, with 10 bases lying between them. This CDR3 is built from 13 residues. The CDR3, as DNA: TGTGCCTGGAGGGGTCCAGGAAACTATGGCTACACCTTC. Translating gives CAWRGPGNYGYTF.

The table lists this clonotype with many counts. This chain connects TRBV11-3 to TRBJ1-1; 12 positions match TRBD1. This CDR3 comprises 15 residues. CDR1 is SGHNT, CDR2 YENEEA, per germline. V shed 5 bases and J 2 bases; nucleotides not matched to a gene: 3. For the CDR3, the DNA is TGTGCCAGCAGCCCAGGGACAGGGGGCAACACTGAAGCTTTCTTT. Translated, it gives CASSPGTGGNTEAFF.

As regards this clonotype: Given a far larger clone just one base away, this is likely a sequencing read error. CDR3 residues: CASSPRRLGLSSTDTQYF. The CDR3 nucleotides are TGTGCCAGCAGCCCAAGGCGGCTGGGGCTATCTAGCACAGATACGCAGTATTTT. The rearrangement joins TRBV6-5 to TRBJ2-3; tentative D call: TRBD1 (5 bases). Germline values: CDR1 MNHEY, CDR2 SVGAGI. The CDR3 contains 18 residues. V dropped 6 bases and J dropped 0 bases, with 22 bases sitting between them.

At least ten counts were recorded for this clonotype. The rearrangement links TRBV6-4 to TRBJ2-1; 9 nucleotides line up with TRBD2. The V segment lost 0 bases and the J segment 3 bases; nucleotides outside the gene matches: 0. The CDR3 loop spans 15 amino acids. Per germline, CDR1 MRHNA and CDR2 SNTAGT. DNA of the CDR3: TGTGCCAGCAGTGACTCACTAGCGGGCTACAATGAGCAGTTCTTC. Protein: CASSDSLAGYNEQFF.